The TCR beta chain described here comes from a study of spatial heterogeneity in lung cancer. Broader study findings: The study estimated around 7.2% alpha and under 15% beta chain coverage of tumor T cells. Counts that tracked tumor mutation counts were those of expanded intratumoral alpha and beta TCRs.

Carried by each TCR cDNA molecule was a unique molecular identifier. From the 5' RACE reads, TCRdb called clonotypes with MiXCR, one entry per CDR3 protein. The sample contains around 5,400 distinct CDR3 sequences, 6.5% to 8.5% of which appear only once. V lost 0 bases, J lost 6 bases, and 6 bases stayed unmatched. Germline CDR1 SGDLS, CDR2 YYNGEE. The CDR3 length is 14 residues. Noted time point: sample taken at primary tumor resection. The sequenced material consisted of unsorted whole RNA from tumor, nontumor lung or frozen PBMC. This clonotype was seen repeatedly, ten times or more. Its antigen is as yet unknown.

This TCR was recovered from a female donor with early-stage non-small cell lung cancer. The chain uses TRBV9 and TRBJ2-7; 7 bases match TRBD1. The sequencing here drew on lung tumor tissue, taken at surgery. The CDR3 nucleotides read TGTGCCAGCAGCGTAGATAACAGGGGTCGCGAGCAGTACTTC. This gives the protein CASSVDNRGREQYF. Combining the CDR3 with reference TRBV9 and TRBJ2-7 gives the whole variable domain DSGVTQTPKHLITATGQRVTLRCSPRSGDLSVYWYQQSLDQGLQFLIQYYNGEERAKGNILERFSAQQFPDLHSELNLSSLELGDSALYFCASSVDNRGREQYFGPGTRLTVT.